This T cell receptor beta chain originates from a study of shared clonotypes between healthy human individuals. As defined, naive CD8 cells were CD45RO-negative and positively selected for CCR7, with terminally differentiated effector memory CD45RA+ cells excluded. The CDR3 extends over 13 amino acids. V shed 4 bases and J shed 4 bases, with 11 bases lying between them. Germline CDR1 SGHRS, CDR2 YFSETQ. Sequenced by immunoSEQ multiplex PCR; TCRdb stores in-frame clones only, minus some. The sample includes around 700,000 clones, about 91% seen only once; the top ten take 20% to 25%. The sequenced material came from naive CD8+ T cells sorted from blood. The source is a man younger than 40 in good health. V is TRBV5-1 and J is TRBJ1-1; D is uncertain. The CDR3 region is CASSPDASTEAFF. The CDR3 DNA follows: TGCGCCAGCAGCCCCGATGCGAGCACTGAAGCTTTCTTT.